These 4 T cell receptor beta chains were all obtained from the same sample, sequenced in a study of early T cells in non-severe SARS-CoV-2 infection. TCRdb reprocessed the 5' RACE reads with MiXCR, giving one entry per CDR3 protein. The sample shows tens of thousands of distinct CDR3 sequences, around 4.6% of them seen only once. Source material: whole blood. The origin of the receptors is an adult who was a healthcare worker with PCR-confirmed SARS-CoV-2 infection or an uninfected control (not recorded which).

Only a few counts were recorded for this clonotype. The chain carries TRBV7-9 and TRBJ1-2; 7 bases match TRBD1. The V and J ends lost 4 bases and 2 bases, in that order; junction bases with no gene match: 1. This CDR3 comprises 13 residues. Germline CDR1 is SEHNR and CDR2 is FQNEAQ (reference sequence). The CDR3 DNA reads TGTGCCAGCAGCTCGACAGGGAACTATGGCTACACCTTC. It translates to CASSSTGNYGYTF. Filled out from reference TRBV7-9 and TRBJ1-2, the complete variable domain reads DTGVSQNPRHKITKRGQNVTFRCDPISEHNRLYWYRQTLGQGPEFLTYFQNEAQLEKSRLLSDRFSAERPKGSFSTLEIQRTEQGDSAMYLCASSSTGNYGYTFGSGTRLTVV.

V gene TRBV28 combines with J gene TRBJ1-3; no clear D gene. Germline V lookup: CDR1 MDHEN, CDR2 SYDVKM. The germline V and J ends were trimmed by 3 bases and 12 bases, with 9 bases remaining between them. This CDR3 has 11 residues. The CDR3 nucleotides read TGTGCCAGCAGTTTTTCTCAACACATATATTTT. Translation: CASSFSQHIYF.

This clonotype was recorded at least ten times. The rearrangement uses TRBV30 and TRBJ1-1, with no clear D. The CDR3 is made up of 12 amino acids. The ends were cut back, 0 bases at V and 1 base at J, with 3 bases in the middle. Germline V lookup: CDR1 GTSNPN, CDR2 SVGIG (reference sequence). The CDR3 nucleotides read TGTGCCTGGAGTGTAACGAACACTGAAGCTTTCTTT. As protein: CAWSVTNTEAFF.

In its sample, this clonotype was seen many times. This sequence joins TRBV7-9 and TRBJ2-5; 7 bases are a match to TRBD2. From germline, CDR1 is SEHNR and CDR2 FQNEAQ (reference sequence). The V and J ends lost 3 bases and 8 bases, in that order; junction bases with no gene match: 9. The CDR3 spans 14 residues. The CDR3 DNA reads as TGTGCCAGCAGCTTTGGGTCTAGCGGTTTAACCCAGTACTTC. Amino acids: CASSFGSSGLTQYF. The complete variable domain, with remaining parts taken from reference TRBV7-9 and TRBJ2-5, reads DTGVSQNPRHKITKRGQNVTFRCDPISEHNRLYWYRQTLGQGPEFLTYFQNEAQLEKSRLLSDRFSAERPKGSFSTLEIQRTEQGDSAMYLCASSFGSSGLTQYFGPGTRLLVL.